A selection of T cell receptor beta chains follows, all from one sample in a study of T cell responses to AZD1222 COVID-19 vaccine. The table came from immunoSEQ multiplex PCR; TCRdb's copy has only in-frame clones and leaves some out. This table has more than 150,000 clones, over 80% appearing once. Sequenced material: peripheral blood, taken on day 0 of AZD1222 vaccination. These receptors were obtained from an adult in good health. CDR3s include the opening cysteine and the closing phenylalanine or tryptophan. The D gene is left open where the match is weak. A row's size may be missing; if present it is once, few, many or a size class.

-	-	TRBV2	TRBJ1-5	TGTGCCAGCAGTGTGTGGGTGACGGGCAATCAGCCCCAGCATTTT	CASSVWVTGNQPQHF
-	-	TRBV7-8	TRBJ1-2	TGTGCCAGCAGCTCTCTAGCAGCGAGCGCGAGGCTGAACTATGTGGGTTTTCTGAGCTACACCTTC	CASSSLAASARLNYVGFLSYTF
-	-	TRBV13	TRBJ1-3	TGTGCCAGCAGCTTCGGACTGACCCCGGGAAACACCATATATTTT	CASSFGLTPGNTIYF
TRBD1	-	TRBV4-3	TRBJ1-3	TGCGCCAGCAGCCAAGATCAGGTAGTGGTGGACAGGGATAACGGAAACACCATATATTTT	CASSQDQVVVDRDNGNTIYF
-	-	TRBV19	TRBJ2-1	TGTGCCATCGGCCGGGGACGCGATGAGCAGTTCTTC	CAIGRGRDEQFF
-	-	TRBV28	TRBJ1-2	TGTGCCAGCACCAATAACCTTTTTTTGAGAGAATACACCTTC	CASTNNLFLREYTF
-	-	TRBV4-2	TRBJ1-3	TGTGCCAGCAGCCAAGACAGACTGTCTGGAAACACCATATATTTT	CASSQDRLSGNTIYF
-	once	TRBV6-6	TRBJ1-2	TGTGCCAGCACCCTTTCTTGGGGGGCGGATAACTATGGCTACACCTTC	CASTLSWGADNYGYTF
TRBD2	-	TRBV5-4	TRBJ2-1	TGTGCCAGCAGGTTAGCGGGGGGGCGCCCCAATGAGCAGTTCTTC	CASRLAGGRPNEQFF
-	-	TRBV28	TRBJ1-6	TGTGCCAGCAATTCACCCGTTGGGGCAGACAGGAATTCACCCCTCCACTTT	CASNSPVGADRNSPLHF
TRBD1	-	TRBV3-1/TRBV3-2	TRBJ2-4	TGTGCCAGCAGCCAAGATCTCAGGACAGGGGGAAACATTCAGTACTTC	CASSQDLRTGGNIQYF
TRBD1	once	TRBV27	TRBJ2-3	TGTGCCAGCAGTTCCCTACCCGGGACAGGGGTCACAGATACGCAGTATTTT	CASSSLPGTGVTDTQYF
-	-	TRBV19	TRBJ1-1	TGTGCCAGTAGTATTAAGTCAGGCCACACTGAAGCTTTCTTT	CASSIKSGHTEAFF
-	-	TRBV19	TRBJ2-1	TGTGCCAGTAGTTCCCCGGGACATGGGAACAATGAGCAGTTCTTC	CASSSPGHGNNEQFF
-	-	TRBV5-6	TRBJ1-4	TGTGCCAGCAGCCGGGGGGAAAAACTGTTTTTT	CASSRGEKLFF
-	-	TRBV28	TRBJ1-3	TGTGCCAGCAGCTTCCCTATTGGGGGAGGAGCGGTTGGAAACACCATATATTTT	CASSFPIGGGAVGNTIYF
TRBD2	-	TRBV5-1	TRBJ2-5	TGCGCCAGCAGCTTGCCCCACGGGACTAGCGGGAGAAACAGAGAGACCCAGTACTTC	CASSLPHGTSGRNRETQYF
-	-	TRBV21-1	TRBJ2-2	TGTGCCAGCAGCAAAGAGACGGCTAGGGCGAACACCGGGGAGCTGTTTTTT	CASSKETARANTGELFF
-	-	TRBV28	TRBJ1-1	TGTGCCAGCGTTACAGGGAACCCGAACACTGAAGCTTTCTTT	CASVTGNPNTEAFF
-	-	TRBV7-2	TRBJ2-7	TGTGCCAGCACCGACCGGGGGAACGAGCAGTACTTC	CASTDRGNEQYF
-	-	TRBV5-1	TRBJ1-2	TGCGCCAGCAGCTTGGACACACCTGGCTACACCTTC	CASSLDTPGYTF
TRBD1	-	TRBV5-5	TRBJ1-2	TGTGCCAGCAGCGTGGGACAGACCTCTAACTATGGCTACACCTTC	CASSVGQTSNYGYTF
-	-	TRBV25-1	TRBJ1-5	TGTGCCAGCAGGAGGGGTGATCAGCCCCAGCATTTT	CASRRGDQPQHF
TRBD2	-	TRBV11-2	TRBJ2-4	TGTGCCAGCAGCGTTGAGGGACTAGCGGGACAAAACATTCAGTACTTC	CASSVEGLAGQNIQYF
-	once	TRBV7-3	TRBJ2-3	TGTGCCAGCAGCTTCGGGGGATTTAACACAGATACGCAGTATTTT	CASSFGGFNTDTQYF
-	-	TRBV25-1	TRBJ1-6	TGTGCCTCCCGGGGAGGGGCGGGTTATAATTCACCCCTCCACTTT	CASRGGAGYNSPLHF
-	-	TRBV12-3/TRBV12-4	TRBJ1-1	TGTGCCAGCACCAGGGTCGGGAACACTGAAGCTTTCTTT	CASTRVGNTEAFF
-	-	TRBV27	TRBJ2-2	TGTGCCAGCAGTTTATCACCCGGGGAGCTGTTTTTT	CASSLSPGELFF